Following are 29 T cell receptor beta chains from one sample sequenced in a study of blood T cell repertoires in COVID-19. Only in-frame clones appear in the TCRdb table, and some are missing; sequencing was by immunoSEQ multiplex PCR. The sample contains some 340,000 clones, approximately 89% of which appear only once. Sequencing used PBMCs or T cells enriched from blood (not recorded which). These receptors all come from a woman under 40 who had recovered from COVID-19.

The chain recombines TRBV4-1 with TRBJ2-7; a weak D match, TRBD2 (6 bases). V lost 1 base, J lost 3 bases, and 10 bases lay in between. CDR3 length: 14 amino acids. The germline CDR1 and CDR2 sequences are MGHRA and YSYEKL. CDR3 in amino acids: CASSQGEEFYEQYF. CDR3 nucleotides: TGCGCCAGCAGCCAAGGGGAGGAATTCTACGAGCAGTACTTC.

The CDR3 reads CASSQGDRGLDTEAFF. The DNA for the CDR3 is TGTGCCAGCAGCCAAGGGGACAGGGGGCTGGACACTGAAGCTTTCTTT. J is TRBJ1-1 and V is TRBV3-1 (or the pseudogene TRBV3-2), with 12 bases matching TRBD1. V lost 1 base and J lost 3; bases outside the gene matches: 3. This CDR3 contains 16 residues. The germline gives CDR1 LGHDT, CDR2 YNNKEL (reference sequence).

This chain's CDR3 is CASSATGAKWNSPLHF. CDR3 coding DNA: TGTGCCAGCAGCGCCACAGGAGCAAAATGGAATTCACCCCTCCACTTT. This chain joins TRBV9 and TRBJ1-6; possibly TRBD1 for D (5 bases). The CDR3 consists of 16 residues. Germline CDR1 reads SGDLS; CDR2 reads YYNGEE. V was shortened by 3 bases and J by 7 bases, with 17 bases between the two germline ends.

J is TRBJ2-7 and V is TRBV7-9; D perhaps matches TRBD2 (6 bases). This CDR3 has 14 residues. The V gene lost 8 bases and the J gene lost 7 bases, with 21 bases spanning the gap. Germline V gene sequence: CDR1 SEHNR, CDR2 FQNEAQ (reference sequence). CDR3 in DNA: TGTGCCAGCGCCCCCCAGGCGGGGAGGACAGAGCAGTACTTC. Translating it yields CASAPQAGRTEQYF.

The count of this clone is one. The chain couples TRBV15 to TRBJ1-5; D is undetermined. From germline, CDR1 is LNHNV and CDR2 YYDKDF (reference sequence). Trimming pared 0 bases from V and 0 bases from J, leaving 6 bases between. This CDR3 has 15 residues. The CDR3 nucleotides read TGTGCCACCAGCAGAGATTTAATTAGCAATCAGCCCCAGCATTTT. Translation gives CATSRDLISNQPQHF.

The chain employs TRBV25-1 and TRBJ2-4; 11 bases fit TRBD2. Germline assignment: CDR1 MGHDK and CDR2 SYGVNS. With V trimmed by 10 bases and J by 0 bases, 14 bases remained unmatched. The CDR3 runs 18 residues. The CDR3 DNA is TGTGCCACCAATCCACCGGGACTAGCGGAAATAGCCAAAAACATTCAGTACTTC. Translated: CATNPPGLAEIAKNIQYF.

The chain combines TRBV28 with TRBJ1-2; the match to TRBD1 covers 12 bases. The germline CDR1 and CDR2 sequences are MDHEN and SYDVKM. The length of the CDR3 is 18 residues. V trimming: 5 bases; J trimming: 3 bases; junction bases outside the gene matches: 13. DNA of the CDR3: TGTGCCAGCAGTCTCCGCCGGGACAGGGGGCGTGGGGACTATGGCTACACCTTC. Protein product: CASSLRRDRGRGDYGYTF.

This chain links TRBV4-1 with TRBJ1-5; D gene ambiguous. V shed 0 bases and J shed 4 bases, with 13 bases lying between them. Germline values: CDR1 MGHRA, CDR2 YSYEKL. This CDR3 has 16 residues. The CDR3 coding sequence is TGCGCCAGCAGCCAAGATTGGTCCGGGGATAATCAGCCCCAGCATTTT. Encoded protein: CASSQDWSGDNQPQHF.

The V and J genes are TRBV7-2 and TRBJ1-1; 8 positions match TRBD1. Germline assignment: CDR1 SGHTA and CDR2 FQGNSA. With 4 bases clipped from V and 7 bases from J, the junction kept 8 bases outside the gene matches. The CDR3 spans 14 residues. CDR3 sequence reads: CASSSGTGWGEAFF. The DNA of the CDR3 is TGTGCCAGCAGCTCCGGGACAGGATGGGGTGAAGCTTTCTTT.

The gene calls are TRBV5-1 and TRBJ1-1; TRBD1 is a possible D gene (6 bases). Germline assignment: CDR1 SGHRS and CDR2 YFSETQ. The CDR3 is made up of 14 amino acids. V was pared by 2 bases and J by 3 bases, with 11 bases between. The CDR3 is CASSFGDKDTEAFF. In DNA form, the CDR3 reads TGCGCCAGCAGCTTTGGGGACAAGGACACTGAAGCTTTCTTT. The whole variable domain, remainder taken from reference TRBV5-1 and TRBJ1-1, is KAGVTQTPRYLIKTRGQQVTLSCSPISGHRSVSWYQQTPGQGLQFLFEYFSETQRNKGNFPGRFSGRQFSNSRSEMNVSTLELGDSALYLCASSFGDKDTEAFFGQGTRLTVV.

The rearrangement links TRBV5-6 to TRBJ1-4, with 9 bases that match TRBD1. The junction had 4 bases not matched to a gene; V was cut back by 3 bases and J by 7 bases. This CDR3 comprises 14 residues. The germline gives CDR1 SGHDT, CDR2 YYEEEE. DNA for the CDR3: TGTGCCAGCAGCTGGACAGGGGAGGTTGAAAAACTGTTTTTT. Its protein is CASSWTGEVEKLFF.

This chain uses TRBV7-3 with TRBJ2-2; D gene unclear. CDR1 and CDR2 (germline): SGHTA, FQGTGA. V was clipped by 4 bases and J by 6 bases, with 6 bases between them. The CDR3 spans 12 residues. DNA for the CDR3: TGTGCCAGCAGCTCCCAGGCCGGGGAGCTGTTTTTT. Protein sequence: CASSSQAGELFF.

The CDR3 is CASRVTSGNTIYF. The CDR3 DNA is TGTGCCAGTCGGGTTACTTCTGGAAACACCATATATTTT. The J gene is TRBJ1-3, the V gene TRBV6-5; D uncertain. V was pared by 9 bases and J by 1 base, with 10 bases between. The CDR3 sequence is 13 residues long. Germline assignment: CDR1 MNHEY and CDR2 SVGAGI.

The chain uses TRBV24-1 and TRBJ2-5, with a possible D match to TRBD2 (5 bases). There are 14 residues in the CDR3. The germline V gene encodes CDR1 KGHDR and CDR2 SFDVKD. V lost 0 bases to trimming and J lost 5 bases, with 9 bases between them. The CDR3 loop reads CATSDLDRGETQYF. Written as DNA, the CDR3 is TGTGCCACCAGTGATTTGGACCGAGGGGAGACCCAGTACTTC.

This sequence joins TRBV4-3 and TRBJ2-3, with TRBD1 as a possible D gene (5 bases). V was trimmed by 1 base and J by 0 bases, leaving 8 bases between them. The CDR3 is 15 amino acids. Germline V gene lookup returns CDR1 LGHNA and CDR2 YSLEER. The CDR3 DNA reads as TGCGCCAGCAGCCAAGGACAGACTAGCACAGATACGCAGTATTTT. This translates into CASSQGQTSTDTQYF.

CDR3 protein: CASSLRTSGGVISEQFF. For the CDR3, the DNA is TGTGCCAGCAGCTTAAGGACTAGCGGGGGGGTCATAAGTGAGCAGTTCTTC. The rearrangement uses TRBV7-3 and TRBJ2-1; the match to TRBD2 covers 15 bases. Unmatched junction bases numbered 7, after V lost 1 base and J lost 9 bases. The CDR3 contains 17 residues. CDR1 is SGHTA, CDR2 FQGTGA, per germline. The entire variable domain, with the rest obtained from reference TRBV7-3 and TRBJ2-1, is as follows: GAGVSQTPSNKVTEKGKYVELRCDPISGHTALYWYRQSLGQGPEFLIYFQGTGAADDSGLPNDRFFAVRPEGSVSTLKIQRTERGDSAVYLCASSLRTSGGVISEQFFGPGTRLTVL.

The V and J genes are TRBV30 and TRBJ2-7, with D unclear. In germline, CDR1 is GTSNPN, CDR2 SVGIG (reference sequence). V was pared by 1 base and J by 4 bases, with 11 bases between. This CDR3 has 13 residues. The CDR3 nucleotides read TGTGCCTGGAGTGGAGGTTTTCGGTACGAGCAGTACTTC. Translated, it gives CAWSGGFRYEQYF.

This chain uses TRBV2 with TRBJ2-7; D may be TRBD1 (6 bases). The CDR3 length is 15 residues. Per germline, CDR1 SNHLY and CDR2 FYNNEI. Between the trimmed V and J ends, which lost 2 bases and 2 bases, there was a span of 13 bases. DNA for the CDR3: TGTGCCAGCAGTGAAATGGCAGGGGCGACCTACGAGCAGTACTTC. It is translated as CASSEMAGATYEQYF.

The chain has TRBV19 and TRBJ2-3; 8 nucleotides match TRBD1. CDR1 is LNHDA, CDR2 SQIVND, per germline (reference sequence). J lost 4 bases, V lost 0 bases, and 0 bases had no gene match. The CDR3 has 14 residues. Here the CDR3 DNA reads TGTGCCAGTAGTATAGACAGGGGGCCAGATACGCAGTATTTT. Its protein product is CASSIDRGPDTQYF.

The chain recombines TRBV6-5 with TRBJ2-7, with 7 bases that match TRBD1. J gave up 0 bases and V 6 bases, and 2 bases lay outside the gene matches. The CDR3 consists of 13 residues. Per germline, CDR1 MNHEY and CDR2 SVGAGI. This CDR3 is CASRGQFSYEQYF. CDR3 bases: TGTGCCAGCAGGGGACAGTTCTCCTACGAGCAGTACTTC.

The count of this clone is one. The chain combines TRBV5-4 with TRBJ1-1, with unresolved D. The ends were cut back, 4 bases at V and 10 bases at J, with 14 bases in the middle. The length of the CDR3 is 12 residues. Germline V gene data show CDR1 as SGHNT and CDR2 as YYREEE (reference sequence). CDR3 in amino acids: CASSPPGSRAFF. In nucleotides, the CDR3 is TGTGCCAGCAGCCCCCCGGGGAGTCGAGCTTTCTTT. The variable domain in full, with the rest retrieved from reference TRBV5-4 and TRBJ1-1, is ETGVTQSPTHLIKTRGQQVTLRCSSQSGHNTVSWYQQALGQGPQFIFQYYREEENGRGNFPPRFSGLQFPNYSSELNVNALELDDSALYLCASSPPGSRAFFGQGTRLTVV.

The chain carries TRBV4-1 and TRBJ2-6, with 12 bases lining up with TRBD2. The length of the CDR3 is 20 residues. Losses at the gene ends were 5 bases for V and 1 base for J; bases not matched to a gene: 12. Germline V CDR1 and CDR2: MGHRA, YSYEKL. CDR3 nucleotide sequence: TGCGCCAGCAGCGCTAGCGGGGGGGCACGCATTCGTTCTGGGGCCAACGTCCTGACTTTC. Translating it yields CASSASGGARIRSGANVLTF.

The rearrangement joins TRBV29-1 to TRBJ1-1, with TRBD1 as a possible D gene (6 bases). Germline V lookup: CDR1 SQVTM, CDR2 ANQGSEA. V dropped 6 bases and J dropped 1 base, with 12 bases sitting between them. The CDR3 consists of 13 residues. In nucleotides, the CDR3 is TGCAGCGTCGGGACACAAGGGAACACTGAAGCTTTCTTT. It translates to CSVGTQGNTEAFF.

The rearrangement uses TRBV5-6 and TRBJ2-2; D gene ambiguous. V lost 2 bases and J 2 bases, leaving 13 bases between the germline ends. The germline V gene encodes CDR1 SGHDT and CDR2 YYEEEE. The CDR3 totals 16 residues. The CDR3 sequence is CASSFRGPANTGELFF. Written as DNA, the CDR3 is TGTGCCAGCAGCTTTAGAGGTCCGGCCAACACCGGGGAGCTGTTTTTT.

This chain uses TRBV11-2 with TRBJ1-2, with D possibly matching TRBD1 (5 bases). Germline-derived CDR1 and CDR2 are SGHAT and FQNNGV. The V end was cut by 7 bases, the J end by 6 bases, with 15 bases between. This CDR3 region has 13 residues. The CDR3 region is CASTGSFEDGYTF. The CDR3 DNA is TGTGCCAGCACAGGGTCTTTTGAAGATGGCTACACCTTC.

The chain joins TRBV12-3 or TRBV12-4 to TRBJ1-1; D gene ambiguous. Trimming shortened V by 3 bases and J by 2 bases, and 7 bases separated the two germline ends. The CDR3 has 13 amino acids. CDR3: CASSFQANTEAFF. The CDR3 nucleotides read TGTGCCAGCAGTTTTCAGGCCAACACTGAAGCTTTCTTT.

This clone was detected only a few times. This chain uses TRBV3-1 (or the pseudogene TRBV3-2) with TRBJ1-1; D remains ambiguous. Per the germline V gene, CDR1 is LGHDT and CDR2 is YNNKEL (reference sequence). The CDR3 length is 15 residues. V lost 0 bases and J lost 1, with 9 bases in between. CDR3 protein: CASSQDSGGNTEAFF. Written as DNA, the CDR3 is TGTGCCAGCAGCCAAGATAGCGGCGGGAACACTGAAGCTTTCTTT.

This clone was recorded a few times. The chain is built from TRBV2 and TRBJ1-1, with no clear D. Germline lookup yields CDR1 SNHLY and CDR2 FYNNEI. V was trimmed by 7 bases and J by 1 base, leaving 10 bases between them. This CDR3 spans 13 amino acids. CDR3 region: CASKASGNTEAFF. CDR3 coding DNA: TGTGCCAGCAAGGCCTCGGGGAACACTGAAGCTTTCTTT.

The chain couples TRBV4-2 to TRBJ2-1, with TRBD1 identical over 7 bases. This CDR3 comprises 16 residues. Trimming removed 3 bases from V and 2 bases from J; junction bases left unmatched: 7. The germline V gene has CDR1 LGHNA and CDR2 YNFKEQ. DNA of the CDR3: TGTGCCAGCAGCCAGATAGGGGACAGAGCCTACAATGAGCAGTTCTTC. It specifies CASSQIGDRAYNEQFF.